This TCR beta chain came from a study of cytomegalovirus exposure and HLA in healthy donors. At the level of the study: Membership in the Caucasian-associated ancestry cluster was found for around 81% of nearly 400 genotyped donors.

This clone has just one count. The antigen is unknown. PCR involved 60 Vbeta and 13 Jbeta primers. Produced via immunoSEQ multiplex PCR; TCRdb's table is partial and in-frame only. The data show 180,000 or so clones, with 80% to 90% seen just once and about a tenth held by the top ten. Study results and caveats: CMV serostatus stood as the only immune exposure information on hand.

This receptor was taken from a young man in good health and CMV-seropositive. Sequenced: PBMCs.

The DNA for the CDR3 is TGTGCCAGCAGTGAGTACGGGACAGGGGTAGAGGACACAGATACGCAGTATTTT. This sequence encodes CASSEYGTGVEDTDTQYF. The V call is TRBV2, the J call TRBJ2-3, with 10 bases fitting TRBD1. Trimming took 3 bases from V and 2 from J; bases not matched to a gene: 11. CDR1 is SNHLY and CDR2 is FYNNEI in the germline V gene. CDR3 length: 18 amino acids.